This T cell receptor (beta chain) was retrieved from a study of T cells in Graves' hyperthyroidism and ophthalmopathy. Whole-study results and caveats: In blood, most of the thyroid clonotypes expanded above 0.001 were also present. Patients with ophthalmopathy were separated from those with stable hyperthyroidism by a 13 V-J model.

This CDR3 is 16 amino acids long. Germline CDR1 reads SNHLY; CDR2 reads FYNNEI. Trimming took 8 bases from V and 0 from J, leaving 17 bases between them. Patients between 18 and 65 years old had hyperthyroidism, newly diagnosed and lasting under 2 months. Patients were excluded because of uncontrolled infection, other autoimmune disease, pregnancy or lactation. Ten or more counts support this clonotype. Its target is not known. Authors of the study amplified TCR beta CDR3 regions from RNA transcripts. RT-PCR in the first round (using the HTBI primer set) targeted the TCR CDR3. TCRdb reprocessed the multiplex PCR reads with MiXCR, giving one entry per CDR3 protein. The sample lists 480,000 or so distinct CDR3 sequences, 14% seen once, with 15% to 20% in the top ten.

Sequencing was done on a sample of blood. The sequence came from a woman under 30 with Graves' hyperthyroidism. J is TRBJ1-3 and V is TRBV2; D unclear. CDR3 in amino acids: CASPKRVPRSGNTIYF. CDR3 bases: TGTGCCAGCCCGAAGAGGGTGCCTCGCTCTGGAAACACCATATATTTT.